This passage covers 20 T cell receptor beta chains from one sample sequenced in a study of T cell responses to AZD1222 COVID-19 vaccine. TCRdb keeps only in-frame clones here, not all; method: immunoSEQ multiplex PCR. The table has some 140,000 clones, roughly nine tenths seen once; the top ten hold 5.5%. The sample consisted of peripheral blood, taken on day 0 of MenACWY control vaccination. These receptors were collected from an adult in good health.

The V and J genes are TRBV7-2 and TRBJ1-1; D is uncertain. Trimming removed 5 bases at V and 2 bases at J, with 12 bases between. Germline loops: CDR1 SGHTA, CDR2 FQGNSA. CDR3 length: 14 residues. This CDR3 is CASSPLRANTEAFF. DNA for the CDR3: TGTGCCAGCAGCCCCCTGAGGGCAAACACTGAAGCTTTCTTT.

The gene calls are TRBV19 and TRBJ1-2; no reliable D call. CDR3 size: 15 residues. Per germline, CDR1 LNHDA and CDR2 SQIVND (reference sequence). The ends were cut back, 0 bases at V and 13 bases at J, with 21 bases in the middle. CDR3 in amino acids: CASSIDPAGGVVFTF. CDR3 coding DNA: TGTGCCAGTAGTATAGACCCCGCAGGCGGGGTAGTGTTCACCTTC.

This sequence joins TRBV19 and TRBJ1-6; TRBD1 agrees at 10 bases. Unmatched junction bases numbered 11, after V lost 5 bases and J lost 7 bases. CDR1 and CDR2 from the germline V gene are LNHDA and SQIVND (reference sequence). The CDR3 runs 17 residues. CDR3 region: CASSRDRGRSANSPLHF. The CDR3 DNA is TGTGCCAGTAGTCGGGACAGGGGCAGGAGTGCGAATTCACCCCTCCACTTT.

CDR3 in amino acids: CASSSWTPSNQPQHF. CDR3 sequence (DNA): TGTGCCAGCAGCTCCTGGACACCCAGCAATCAGCCCCAGCATTTT. The V call is TRBV7-9, the J call TRBJ1-5, with D possibly matching TRBD1 (5 bases). The CDR3 is 15 residues long. Trimming removed 4 bases from V and 1 base from J, with 11 bases in between. From germline, CDR1 is SEHNR and CDR2 FQNEAQ (reference sequence).

The rearrangement joins TRBV2 to TRBJ2-7; no clear D. V lost 6 bases and J 3 bases, leaving 12 bases between the germline ends. CDR1 is SNHLY, CDR2 FYNNEI, per germline. CDR3 length equals 13 residues. CDR3 sequence (DNA): TGTGCCAGCAGCAACGGGCTTAACTACGAGCAGTACTTC. Its protein is CASSNGLNYEQYF.

The chain employs TRBV28 and TRBJ2-7; tentative D call: TRBD1 (6 bases). V was cut by 3 bases and J by 0 bases, with 27 bases left in between. Per germline, CDR1 MDHEN and CDR2 SYDVKM. The CDR3 is 20 amino acids. CDR3 nucleotide sequence: TGTGCCAGCAGTTTCCCTAGACAGGCCTACCTTATATTGAGCTCCTACGAGCAGTACTTC. It encodes CASSFPRQAYLILSSYEQYF.

This clone was detected once. This rearrangement joins TRBV5-1 to TRBJ1-1, with D possibly matching TRBD1 (6 bases). Germline V gene lookup returns CDR1 SGHRS and CDR2 YFSETQ. CDR3 size: 15 residues. The V end lost 4 bases, the J end lost 0 bases, and 13 bases lay between the germline ends. This chain's CDR3 is CASSPRDRLNTEAFF. As DNA, the CDR3 is TGCGCCAGCAGCCCCCGAGACAGGCTGAACACTGAAGCTTTCTTT.

V gene TRBV6-6 combines with J gene TRBJ1-1; maybe TRBD1 (6 bases). CDR3 size: 16 residues. Germline CDR1 and CDR2: MNHNY and SVGAGI (reference sequence). The V end was cut by 5 bases, the J end by 0 bases, with 16 bases between. CDR3 nucleotides: TGTGCCAGCAGTCATCATGGACAGCAGATGAACACTGAAGCTTTCTTT. As protein: CASSHHGQQMNTEAFF.

V gene TRBV6-2 or TRBV6-3 combines with J gene TRBJ2-6; D not resolved. Germline CDR1 reads MNHEY; CDR2 reads SVGEGT. Trimming pared 6 bases from V and 0 bases from J, leaving 9 bases between. This CDR3 has 15 residues. The CDR3 region has the DNA TGTGCCAGCAGCCCCGAAAGCTCTGGGGCCAACGTCCTGACTTTC. It specifies CASSPESSGANVLTF.

This chain links TRBV7-2 with TRBJ1-6, with unresolved D. Trimming cost V 4 bases and J 4 bases, with 5 bases left between them. This CDR3 has 13 amino acids. Looked up from germline, CDR1 is SGHTA and CDR2 is FQGNSA. CDR3 nucleotides: TGTGCCAGCAGCTCCTTTTATAATTCACCCCTCCACTTT. Its protein is CASSSFYNSPLHF. The variable domain in full, with the rest retrieved from reference TRBV7-2 and TRBJ1-6, is GAGVSQSPSNKVTEKGKDVELRCDPISGHTALYWYRQSLGQGLEFLIYFQGNSAPDKSGLPSDRFSAERTGGSVSTLTIQRTQQEDSAVYLCASSSFYNSPLHFGNGTRLTVT.

The chain carries TRBV7-3 and TRBJ2-5; D is perhaps TRBD1 (6 bases). The CDR3 has 15 amino acids. Germline loops: CDR1 SGHTA, CDR2 FQGTGA. V dropped 5 bases and J dropped 1 base, with 14 bases sitting between them. As DNA, the CDR3 is TGTGCCAGCAGCCAACTACCGACAGGCCAAGAGACCCAGTACTTC. Its translation: CASSQLPTGQETQYF. The whole variable domain, filled in from reference TRBV7-3 and TRBJ2-5, reads GAGVSQTPSNKVTEKGKYVELRCDPISGHTALYWYRQSLGQGPEFLIYFQGTGAADDSGLPNDRFFAVRPEGSVSTLKIQRTERGDSAVYLCASSQLPTGQETQYFGPGTRLLVL.

This clone was detected once. The chain joins TRBV7-2 to TRBJ2-5; D unclear. The V gene lost 5 bases and the J gene lost 3 bases, with 10 bases spanning the gap. Germline CDR1 SGHTA, CDR2 FQGNSA. CDR3 length: 13 residues. The CDR3 loop is CASSPDRKETQYF. CDR3 DNA: TGTGCCAGCAGCCCGGATCGTAAAGAGACCCAGTACTTC.

Of note for this clone: Other DNA variants within this sample encode the same CDR3. The V and J genes are TRBV10-3 and TRBJ2-7; a weak D match, TRBD2 (5 bases). V was trimmed by 4 bases and J by 1 base, leaving 5 bases between them. The germline V gene encodes CDR1 ENHRY and CDR2 SYGVKD. The CDR3 contains 12 residues. Here the CDR3 reads CAISGLSYEQYF. The DNA for the CDR3 is TGTGCCATCAGTGGACTATCCTACGAGCAGTACTTC.

V usage is TRBV20-1 and J usage is TRBJ1-1; 7 nucleotides align to TRBD1. The CDR3 is 16 residues long. The germline gives CDR1 DFQATT, CDR2 SNEGSKA (reference sequence). The trim removed 3 bases at V and 1 base at J, leaving 11 bases unmatched. This CDR3 is CSASAIDRAGNTEAFF. The CDR3 DNA sequence: TGCAGTGCTAGTGCTATCGACAGGGCCGGGAACACTGAAGCTTTCTTT.

The J gene is TRBJ2-2, the V gene TRBV27; 16 bases fit TRBD2. Trimming at V came to 3 bases and at J to 4 bases, leaving 14 bases not matched to a gene. Germline V lookup: CDR1 MNHEY, CDR2 SMNVEV (reference sequence). The CDR3 totals 21 residues. As DNA, the CDR3 is TGTGCCAGCAGTTTTCTCACCAAGGGACTAGCGGGGGGGCCGGGCACCGGGGAGCTGTTTTTT. Its translation: CASSFLTKGLAGGPGTGELFF.

The J gene is TRBJ2-3, the V gene TRBV7-2; D is perhaps TRBD1 (5 bases). This CDR3 has 14 residues. Germline V lookup: CDR1 SGHTA, CDR2 FQGNSA. V lost 5 bases, J lost 5 bases, and 14 bases lay in between. The CDR3: CASSLAGMVDTQYF. The CDR3 region has the DNA TGTGCCAGCAGCCTTGCAGGGATGGTAGATACGCAGTATTTT.

The chain combines TRBV11-2 with TRBJ1-3; 7 bases agree with TRBD1. V gave up 2 bases and J gave up 0 bases; unmatched junction bases: 10. The CDR3 extends over 18 amino acids. Germline V gene lookup returns CDR1 SGHAT and CDR2 FQNNGV. CDR3 residues: CASSLPYRGFISGNTIYF. The DNA for the CDR3 is TGTGCCAGCAGCTTACCCTACAGGGGATTTATCTCTGGAAACACCATATATTTT. Filled out from reference TRBV11-2 and TRBJ1-3, the complete variable domain reads EAGVAQSPRYKIIEKRQSVAFWCNPISGHATLYWYQQILGQGPKLLIQFQNNGVVDDSQLPKDRFSAERLKGVDSTLKIQPAKLEDSAVYLCASSLPYRGFISGNTIYFGEGSWLTVV.

V gene TRBV2 combines with J gene TRBJ2-7; 7 positions agree with TRBD1. Trimming took 5 bases from V and 5 from J; bases not matched to a gene: 15. This CDR3 is 16 amino acids long. The V gene's germline CDR1 is SNHLY and CDR2 FYNNEI. CDR3 amino acids: CASSPGRDSYLDEQYF. Here the CDR3 DNA reads TGTGCCAGCAGTCCTGGCCGGGACAGTTATTTGGACGAGCAGTACTTC.

This sequence joins TRBV6-5 and TRBJ2-1; D remains unclear. Germline V gives CDR1 MNHEY, CDR2 SVGAGI. This CDR3 has 14 residues. The germline V and J ends were trimmed by 2 bases and 6 bases, with 11 bases remaining between them. The CDR3 nucleotides are TGTGCCAGCAGTTACCCCCAAAGGAGCAATGAGCAGTTCTTC. This codes for CASSYPQRSNEQFF.

The genes are TRBV7-2 and TRBJ1-2, with a possible D match to TRBD1 (6 bases). CDR3 size: 17 residues. Trimming stripped 5 bases from V and 3 bases from J, with 22 bases between. Germline CDR1 SGHTA, CDR2 FQGNSA. This CDR3 reads CASSKSPQGSYYYGYTF. In nucleotides, the CDR3 is TGTGCCAGCAGCAAGAGCCCACAGGGAAGTTATTACTATGGCTACACCTTC.